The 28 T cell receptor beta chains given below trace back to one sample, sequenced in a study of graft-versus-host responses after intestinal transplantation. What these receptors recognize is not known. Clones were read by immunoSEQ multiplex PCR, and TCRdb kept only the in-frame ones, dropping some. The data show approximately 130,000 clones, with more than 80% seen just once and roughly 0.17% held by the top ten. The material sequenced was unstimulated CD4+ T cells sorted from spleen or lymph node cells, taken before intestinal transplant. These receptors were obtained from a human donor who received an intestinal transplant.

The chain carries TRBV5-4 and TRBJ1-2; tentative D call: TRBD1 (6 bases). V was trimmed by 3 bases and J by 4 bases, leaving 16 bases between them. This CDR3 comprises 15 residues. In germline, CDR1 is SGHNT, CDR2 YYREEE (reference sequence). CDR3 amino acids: CASSSPTGNSYGYTF. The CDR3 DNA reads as TGTGCCAGCAGCTCCCCCACAGGGAACTCCTATGGCTACACCTTC. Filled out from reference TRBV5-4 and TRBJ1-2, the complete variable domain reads ETGVTQSPTHLIKTRGQQVTLRCSSQSGHNTVSWYQQALGQGPQFIFQYYREEENGRGNFPPRFSGLQFPNYSSELNVNALELDDSALYLCASSSPTGNSYGYTFGSGTRLTVV.

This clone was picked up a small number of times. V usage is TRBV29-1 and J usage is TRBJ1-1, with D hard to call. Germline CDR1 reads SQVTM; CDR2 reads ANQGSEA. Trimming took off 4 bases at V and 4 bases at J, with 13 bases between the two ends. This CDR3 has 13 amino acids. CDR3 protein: CSVGRGTLTEAFF. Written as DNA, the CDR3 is TGCAGCGTTGGGAGAGGAACCCTCACTGAAGCTTTCTTT. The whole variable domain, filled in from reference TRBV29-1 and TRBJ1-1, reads SAVISQKPSRDICQRGTSLTIQCQVDSQVTMMFWYRQQPGQSLTLIATANQGSEATYESGFVIDKFPISRPNLTFSTLTVSNMSPEDSSIYLCSVGRGTLTEAFFGQGTRLTVV.

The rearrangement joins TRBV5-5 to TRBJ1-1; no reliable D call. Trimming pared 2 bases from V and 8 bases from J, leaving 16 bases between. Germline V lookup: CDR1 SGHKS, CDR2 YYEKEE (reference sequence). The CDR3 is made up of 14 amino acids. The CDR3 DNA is TGTGCCAGCAGCTTCGAACAATTTTTATCCGAAGCTTTCTTT. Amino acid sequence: CASSFEQFLSEAFF.

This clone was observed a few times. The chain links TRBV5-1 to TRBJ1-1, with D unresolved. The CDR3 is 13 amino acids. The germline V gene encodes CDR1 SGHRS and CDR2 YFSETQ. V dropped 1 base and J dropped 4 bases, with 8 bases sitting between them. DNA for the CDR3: TGCGCCAGCAGCTTGTCGGAAATCACTGAAGCTTTCTTT. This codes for CASSLSEITEAFF.

The CDR3 DNA reads as TGTGCCAGCAGCGATGGGGGCTCTGGGGCCAACGTCCTGACTTTC. Amino acid sequence: CASSDGGSGANVLTF. The V and J genes are TRBV27 and TRBJ2-6; D could derive from TRBD1 or TRBD2 (5 bases each). From germline, CDR1 is MNHEY and CDR2 SMNVEV (reference sequence). CDR3 length equals 15 residues. The V end was cut by 6 bases, the J end by 0 bases, with 9 bases between.

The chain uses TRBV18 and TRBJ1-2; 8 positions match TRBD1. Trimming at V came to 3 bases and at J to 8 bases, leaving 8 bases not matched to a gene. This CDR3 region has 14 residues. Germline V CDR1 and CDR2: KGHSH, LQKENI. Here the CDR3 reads CASSPLTGEVGYTF. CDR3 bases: TGTGCCAGCTCACCCTTGACAGGGGAAGTGGGCTACACCTTC.

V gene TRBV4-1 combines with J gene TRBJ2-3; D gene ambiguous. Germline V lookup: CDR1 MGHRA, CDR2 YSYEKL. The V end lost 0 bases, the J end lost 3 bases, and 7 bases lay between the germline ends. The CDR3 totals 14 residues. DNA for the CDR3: TGCGCCAGCAGCCAAGATGTTCGAACAGATACGCAGTATTTT. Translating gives CASSQDVRTDTQYF.

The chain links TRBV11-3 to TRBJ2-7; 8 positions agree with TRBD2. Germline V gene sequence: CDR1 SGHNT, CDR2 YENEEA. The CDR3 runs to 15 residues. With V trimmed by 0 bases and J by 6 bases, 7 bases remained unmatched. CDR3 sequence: CASSLDREGLGEQYF. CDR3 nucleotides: TGTGCCAGCAGCTTAGATCGGGAGGGCCTTGGCGAGCAGTACTTC.

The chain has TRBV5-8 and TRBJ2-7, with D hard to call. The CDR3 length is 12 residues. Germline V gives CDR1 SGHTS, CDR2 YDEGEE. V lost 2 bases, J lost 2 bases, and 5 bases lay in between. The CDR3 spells CASSFDPYEQYF. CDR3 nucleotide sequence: TGTGCCAGCAGCTTTGACCCCTACGAGCAGTACTTC. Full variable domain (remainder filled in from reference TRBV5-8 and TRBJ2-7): EAGVTQSPTHLIKTRGQQATLRCSPISGHTSVYWYQQALGLGLQFLLWYDEGEERNRGNFPPRFSGRQFPNYSSELNVNALELEDSALYLCASSFDPYEQYFGPGTRLTVT.

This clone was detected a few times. The CDR3 DNA sequence: TGTGCCAGCAGTCCGGGACAGCGAGAGCAGTACTTC. Its protein product is CASSPGQREQYF. The chain recombines TRBV6-6 with TRBJ2-7; 7 bases line up with TRBD1. The CDR3 runs to 12 residues. The V and J ends lost 5 bases and 7 bases, in that order; junction bases with no gene match: 5. In germline, CDR1 is MNHNY, CDR2 SVGAGI (reference sequence).

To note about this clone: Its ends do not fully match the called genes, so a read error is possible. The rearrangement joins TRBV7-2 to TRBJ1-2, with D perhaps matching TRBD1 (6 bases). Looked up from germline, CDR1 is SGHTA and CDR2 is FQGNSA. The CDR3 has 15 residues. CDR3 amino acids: CASSLVGGLNYGHTF. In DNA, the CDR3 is TGTGCCAGCAGCTTAGTGGGGGGGCTGAACTATGGCCACACCTTC.

The CDR3 DNA is TGTGCCAGCAGCTTAACCCAGCTGCCTAATGAAAAACTGTTTTTT. This encodes CASSLTQLPNEKLFF. The V call is TRBV11-2, the J call TRBJ1-4; unclear D gene. This CDR3 has 15 amino acids. The germline gives CDR1 SGHAT, CDR2 FQNNGV. Trimming shortened V by 2 bases and J by 3 bases, and 10 bases separated the two germline ends.

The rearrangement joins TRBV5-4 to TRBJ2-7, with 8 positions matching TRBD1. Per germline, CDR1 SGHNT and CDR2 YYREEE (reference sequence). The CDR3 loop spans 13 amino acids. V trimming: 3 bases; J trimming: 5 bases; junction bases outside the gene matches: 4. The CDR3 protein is CASSSDRGNEQYF. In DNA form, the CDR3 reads TGTGCCAGCAGCTCCGACAGGGGCAACGAGCAGTACTTC. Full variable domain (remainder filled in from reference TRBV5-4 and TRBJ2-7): ETGVTQSPTHLIKTRGQQVTLRCSSQSGHNTVSWYQQALGQGPQFIFQYYREEENGRGNFPPRFSGLQFPNYSSELNVNALELDDSALYLCASSSDRGNEQYFGPGTRLTVT.

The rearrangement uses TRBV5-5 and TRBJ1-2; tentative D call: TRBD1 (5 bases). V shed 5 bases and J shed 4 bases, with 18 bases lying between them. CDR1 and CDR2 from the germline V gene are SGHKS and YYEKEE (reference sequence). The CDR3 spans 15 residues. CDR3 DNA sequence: TGTGCCAGCAGTTCCCGACCGACAGTGCGCTATGGCTACACCTTC. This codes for CASSSRPTVRYGYTF.

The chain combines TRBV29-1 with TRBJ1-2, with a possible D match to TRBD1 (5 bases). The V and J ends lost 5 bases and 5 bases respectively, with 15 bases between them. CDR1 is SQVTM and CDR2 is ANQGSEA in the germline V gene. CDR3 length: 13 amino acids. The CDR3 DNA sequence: TGCAGCGTTTGGGGACGGGCATGGTATGGCTACACCTTC. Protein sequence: CSVWGRAWYGYTF.

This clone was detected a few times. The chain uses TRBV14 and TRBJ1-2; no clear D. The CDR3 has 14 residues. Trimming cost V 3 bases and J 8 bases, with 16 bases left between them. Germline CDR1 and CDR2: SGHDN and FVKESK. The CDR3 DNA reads TGTGCCAGCAGCCAGACCATAACTCGTGGGGGCTACACCTTC. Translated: CASSQTITRGGYTF.

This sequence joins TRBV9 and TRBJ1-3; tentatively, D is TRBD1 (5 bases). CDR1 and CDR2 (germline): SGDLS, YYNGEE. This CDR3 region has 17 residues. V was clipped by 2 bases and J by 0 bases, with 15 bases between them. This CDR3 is CASSVKSQGASGNTIYF. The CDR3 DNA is TGTGCCAGCAGCGTCAAATCCCAAGGGGCCTCTGGAAACACCATATATTTT.

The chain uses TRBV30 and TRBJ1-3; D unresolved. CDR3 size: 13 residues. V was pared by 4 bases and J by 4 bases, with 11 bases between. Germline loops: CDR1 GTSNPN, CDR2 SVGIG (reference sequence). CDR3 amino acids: CAWTSAIGNTIYF. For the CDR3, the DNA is TGTGCCTGGACTTCCGCCATAGGAAACACCATATATTTT.

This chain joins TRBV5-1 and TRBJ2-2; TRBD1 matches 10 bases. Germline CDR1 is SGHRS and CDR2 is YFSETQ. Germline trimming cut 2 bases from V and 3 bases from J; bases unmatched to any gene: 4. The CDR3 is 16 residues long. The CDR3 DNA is TGCGCCAGCAGCTTTAGGACAGGGGGTGACACCGGGGAGCTGTTTTTT. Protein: CASSFRTGGDTGELFF. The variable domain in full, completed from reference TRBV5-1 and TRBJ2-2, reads KAGVTQTPRYLIKTRGQQVTLSCSPISGHRSVSWYQQTPGQGLQFLFEYFSETQRNKGNFPGRFSGRQFSNSRSEMNVSTLELGDSALYLCASSFRTGGDTGELFFGEGSRLTVL.

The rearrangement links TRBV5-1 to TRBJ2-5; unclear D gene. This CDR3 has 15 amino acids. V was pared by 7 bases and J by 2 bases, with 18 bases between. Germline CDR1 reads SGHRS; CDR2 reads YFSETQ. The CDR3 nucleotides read TGCGCCAGCGCACTGAACTCCGGTGGACAAGAGACCCAGTACTTC. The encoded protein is CASALNSGGQETQYF. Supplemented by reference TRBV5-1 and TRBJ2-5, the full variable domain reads KAGVTQTPRYLIKTRGQQVTLSCSPISGHRSVSWYQQTPGQGLQFLFEYFSETQRNKGNFPGRFSGRQFSNSRSEMNVSTLELGDSALYLCASALNSGGQETQYFGPGTRLLVL.

The CDR3 is CASSLFGGSTDTQYF. The CDR3 DNA sequence: TGTGCCAGCAGCTTATTTGGGGGGTCCACAGATACGCAGTATTTT. This chain joins TRBV7-3 and TRBJ2-3; D might be TRBD2 (6 bases). The V gene's germline CDR1 is SGHTA and CDR2 FQGTGA. The CDR3 covers 15 residues. The germline V and J ends were trimmed by 2 bases and 2 bases, with 11 bases remaining between them.

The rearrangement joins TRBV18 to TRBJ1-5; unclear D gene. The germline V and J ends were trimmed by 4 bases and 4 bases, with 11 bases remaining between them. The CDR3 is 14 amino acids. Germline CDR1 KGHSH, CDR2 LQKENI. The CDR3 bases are TGTGCCAGCTCACGGCAGTTAAAAAATCAGCCCCAGCATTTT. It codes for CASSRQLKNQPQHF.

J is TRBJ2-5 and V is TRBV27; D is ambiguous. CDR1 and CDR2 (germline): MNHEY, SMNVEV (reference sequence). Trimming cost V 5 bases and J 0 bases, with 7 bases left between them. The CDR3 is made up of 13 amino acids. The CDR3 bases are TGTGCCAGCAGTCCGGAGTACCAAGAGACCCAGTACTTC. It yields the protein CASSPEYQETQYF.

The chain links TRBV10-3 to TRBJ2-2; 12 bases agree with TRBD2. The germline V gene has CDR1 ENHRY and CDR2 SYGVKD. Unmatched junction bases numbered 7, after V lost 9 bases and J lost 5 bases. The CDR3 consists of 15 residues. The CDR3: CAIRTSGTPTGELFF. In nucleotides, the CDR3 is TGTGCCATTAGGACTAGCGGGACACCAACCGGGGAGCTGTTTTTT.

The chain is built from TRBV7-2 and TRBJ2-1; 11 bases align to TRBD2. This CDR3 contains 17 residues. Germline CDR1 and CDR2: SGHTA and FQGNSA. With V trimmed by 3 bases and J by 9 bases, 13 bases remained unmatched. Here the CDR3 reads CASSLGSGGAEGTEQFF. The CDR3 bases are TGTGCCAGCAGCTTGGGTAGCGGGGGGGCCGAAGGGACTGAGCAGTTCTTC.

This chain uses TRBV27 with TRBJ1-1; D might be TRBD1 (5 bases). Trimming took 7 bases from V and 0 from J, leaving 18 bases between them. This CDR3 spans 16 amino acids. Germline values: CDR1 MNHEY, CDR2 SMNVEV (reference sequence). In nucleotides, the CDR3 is TGTGCCAGCACCCCGGGGCGGGAGCTGCTGAACACTGAAGCTTTCTTT. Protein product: CASTPGRELLNTEAFF.

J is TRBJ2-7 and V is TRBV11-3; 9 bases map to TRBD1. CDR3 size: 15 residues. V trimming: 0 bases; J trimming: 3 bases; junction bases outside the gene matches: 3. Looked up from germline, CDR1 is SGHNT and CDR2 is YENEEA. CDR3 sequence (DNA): TGTGCCAGCAGCTTAGACTCGGGACAGGGCTACGAGCAGTACTTC. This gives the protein CASSLDSGQGYEQYF.

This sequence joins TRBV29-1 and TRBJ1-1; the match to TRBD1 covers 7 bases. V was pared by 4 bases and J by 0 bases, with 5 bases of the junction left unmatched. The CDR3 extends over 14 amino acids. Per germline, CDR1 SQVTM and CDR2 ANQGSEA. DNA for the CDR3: TGCAGCGTTGCTCGGGACAGCATGAACACTGAAGCTTTCTTT. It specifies CSVARDSMNTEAFF.